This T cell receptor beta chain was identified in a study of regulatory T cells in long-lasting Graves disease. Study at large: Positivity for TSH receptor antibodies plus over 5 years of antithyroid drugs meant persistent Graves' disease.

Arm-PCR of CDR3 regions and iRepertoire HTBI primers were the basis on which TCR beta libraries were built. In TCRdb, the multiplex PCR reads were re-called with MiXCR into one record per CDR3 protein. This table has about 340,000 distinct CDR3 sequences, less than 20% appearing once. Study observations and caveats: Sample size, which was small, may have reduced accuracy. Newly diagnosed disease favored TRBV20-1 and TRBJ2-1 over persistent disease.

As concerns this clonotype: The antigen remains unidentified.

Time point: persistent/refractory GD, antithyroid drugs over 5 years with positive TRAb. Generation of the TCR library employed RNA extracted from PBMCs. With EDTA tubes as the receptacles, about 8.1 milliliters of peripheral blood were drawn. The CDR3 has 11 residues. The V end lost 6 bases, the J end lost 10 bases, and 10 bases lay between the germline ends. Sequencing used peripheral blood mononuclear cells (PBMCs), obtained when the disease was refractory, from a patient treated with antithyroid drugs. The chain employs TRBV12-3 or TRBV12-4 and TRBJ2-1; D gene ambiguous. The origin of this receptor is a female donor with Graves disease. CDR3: CASSLDTEQFF. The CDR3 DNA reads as TGTGCCAGCAGCCTTGACACAGAGCAGTTCTTC.